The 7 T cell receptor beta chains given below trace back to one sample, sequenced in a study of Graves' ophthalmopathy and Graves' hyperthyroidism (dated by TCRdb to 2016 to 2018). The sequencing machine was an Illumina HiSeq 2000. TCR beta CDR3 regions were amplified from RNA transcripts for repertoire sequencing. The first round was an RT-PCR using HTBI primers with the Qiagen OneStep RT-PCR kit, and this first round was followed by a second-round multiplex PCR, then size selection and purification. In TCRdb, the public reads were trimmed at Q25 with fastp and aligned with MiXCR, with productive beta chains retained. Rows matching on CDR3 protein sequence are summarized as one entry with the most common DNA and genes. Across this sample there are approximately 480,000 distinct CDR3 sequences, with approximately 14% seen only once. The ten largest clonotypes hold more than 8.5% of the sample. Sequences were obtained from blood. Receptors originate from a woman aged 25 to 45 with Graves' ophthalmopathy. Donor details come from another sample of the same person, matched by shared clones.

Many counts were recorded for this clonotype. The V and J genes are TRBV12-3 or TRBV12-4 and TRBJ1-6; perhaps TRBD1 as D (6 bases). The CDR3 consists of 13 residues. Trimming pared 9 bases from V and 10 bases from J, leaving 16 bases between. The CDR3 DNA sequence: TGTGCCAGTAGGAACAGGGAGGGATCACCCCTCCACTTT. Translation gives CASRNREGSPLHF.

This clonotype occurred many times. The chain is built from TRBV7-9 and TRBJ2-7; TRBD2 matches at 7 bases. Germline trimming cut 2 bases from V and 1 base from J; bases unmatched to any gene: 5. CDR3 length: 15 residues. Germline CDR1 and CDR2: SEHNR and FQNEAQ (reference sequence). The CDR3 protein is CASSLSGRSSYEQYF. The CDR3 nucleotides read TGTGCCAGCAGCTTATCCGGGAGGTCATCCTACGAGCAGTACTTC.

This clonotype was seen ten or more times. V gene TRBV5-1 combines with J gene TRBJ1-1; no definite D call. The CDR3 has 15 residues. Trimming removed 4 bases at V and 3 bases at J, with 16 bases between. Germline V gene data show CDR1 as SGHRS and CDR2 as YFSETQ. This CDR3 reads CASSVDGPQDTEAFF. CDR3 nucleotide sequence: TGCGCCAGCAGCGTGGACGGACCTCAGGACACTGAAGCTTTCTTT.

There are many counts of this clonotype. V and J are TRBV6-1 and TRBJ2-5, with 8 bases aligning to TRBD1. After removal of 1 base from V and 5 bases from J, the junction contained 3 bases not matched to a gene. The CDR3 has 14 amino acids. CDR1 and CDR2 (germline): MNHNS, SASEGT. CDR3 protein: CASSEGRGHETQYF. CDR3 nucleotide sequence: TGTGCCAGCAGTGAAGGCAGGGGGCATGAGACCCAGTACTTC.

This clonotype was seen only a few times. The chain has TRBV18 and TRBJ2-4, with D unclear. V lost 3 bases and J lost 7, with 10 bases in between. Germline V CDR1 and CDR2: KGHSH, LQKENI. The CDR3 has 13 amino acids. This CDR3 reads CASSPRQENIQYF. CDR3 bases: TGTGCCAGCTCACCGAGGCAGGAGAACATTCAGTACTTC.

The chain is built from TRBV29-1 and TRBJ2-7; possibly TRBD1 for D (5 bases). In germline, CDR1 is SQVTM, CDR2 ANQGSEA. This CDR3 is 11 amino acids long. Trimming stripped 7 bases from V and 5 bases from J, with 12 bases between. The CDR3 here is CSATARDEQYF. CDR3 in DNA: TGCAGCGCGACAGCCAGGGACGAGCAGTACTTC.

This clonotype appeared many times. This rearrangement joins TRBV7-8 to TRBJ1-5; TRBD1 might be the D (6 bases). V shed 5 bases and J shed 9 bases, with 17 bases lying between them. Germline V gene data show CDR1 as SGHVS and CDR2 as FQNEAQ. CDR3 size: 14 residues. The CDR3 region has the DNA TGTGCCAGCAGCGTGACGGGGGCGGTGGGGCCCCAGCATTTT. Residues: CASSVTGAVGPQHF.